This T cell receptor beta chain was captured by sequencing in a study of CD8+ T cells in alopecia areata. About the study: Treated patients received severity scores based on the percentage of scalp area affected.

Study-wide points: Scalp clonality and expanded CD8+ clones among the top 100 were significantly decreased by tofacitinib.

The CDR3 length is 13 residues. CDR1 is PRHDT, CDR2 FYEKMQ, per germline (reference sequence). V gave up 2 bases and J gave up 6 bases, with 10 bases separating them. Comment on this clone: Antigen: not known.

Described treatment: oral pan-JAK inhibitor, 5-10 mg twice daily. cDNA reverse transcribed from extracted RNA served as the sequencing template. Here immunoSEQ multiplex PCR was the method, and the copy in TCRdb shows in-frame clones only, minus some. The sample yields more than 140,000 clones, roughly 86% seen once. The specimen comprised CD8+ T cells sorted from blood, sampled at week 4, from a patient treated with tofacitinib. This chain uses TRBV13 with TRBJ1-2; D is unresolved. This sequence was found in a human donor with alopecia areata. The CDR3 spells CASSLSSGDGYTF. CDR3 bases: TGTGCCAGCAGCTTATCTAGCGGGGATGGCTACACCTTC.